These T cell receptor beta chains were read from a single sample in a study of blood T cell repertoires in COVID-19. Sequenced by immunoSEQ multiplex PCR; TCRdb stores in-frame clones only, minus some. The repertoire holds 45,000 to 55,000 clones, with around 84% as singletons. Specimen: peripheral blood. The source of these receptors is a man in his fifties with acute or convalescent COVID-19. Both conserved end residues are trimmed from each CDR3. Each record gives: V gene, J gene, CDR3 protein.

>TRBV4-1|TRBJ2-7
ASSRGRQPGTYEQY
>TRBV6-5|TRBJ2-1
ASSYSSPDRGDEQF
>TRBV28|TRBJ2-1
ASKSLGSYNNEQF
>TRBV19|TRBJ2-7
ASSLRQGAWYEQY
>TRBV9|TRBJ2-7
ASSAGTGGYEQY
>TRBV29-1|TRBJ2-7
SVVSGRAGEGDEQY
>TRBV5-4|TRBJ2-5
ASSAGGKWDTQY
>TRBV28|TRBJ2-7
ATRGHASTYEQY
>TRBV20-1|TRBJ2-5
SASSRGGPETQY
>TRBV5-1|TRBJ2-4
ASSPGLAGGTGNIQY
>TRBV4-3|TRBJ1-6
ASSQDLGGWSGSSPLH
>TRBV4-1|TRBJ2-7
ASRTGTGMSYEQY
>TRBV7-9|TRBJ2-1
ASSHSGRSYNEQF
>TRBV28|TRBJ1-5
ASGDRGGFEPQH
>TRBV11-3|TRBJ2-3
ASSLGSGFRTDTQY
>TRBV28|TRBJ2-2
ASSQGQKQTGELF
>TRBV24-1|TRBJ2-7
ATSDPDRAYEQY
>TRBV10-2|TRBJ2-3
ASRDTNRGVQDTQY
>TRBV11-2|TRBJ1-3
ASSLAGGGGNTIY
>TRBV5-6|TRBJ1-3
ASSSLTGASGNTIY
>TRBV7-9|TRBJ2-7
ASRAEATSYEQY
>TRBV10-3|TRBJ2-1
AIRNPGGEDPF
>TRBV11-2|TRBJ2-7
ASRLTKNYEQY
>TRBV6-5|TRBJ1-2
ASNRNAGGYT
>TRBV4-2|TRBJ2-7
ASSPRTSGTYEQY
>TRBV23-1|TRBJ2-1
ASSRIAGRFVNEQF
>TRBV6-2/TRBV6-3|TRBJ2-7
ASSPDFSGQKRRY
>TRBV11-2|TRBJ2-7
ASSYRTGSYEQY
>TRBV30|TRBJ2-7
AWSVQPGGEQY
>TRBV11-2|TRBJ1-2
ASSQGQGIAGYGYT
>TRBV7-2|TRBJ2-3
ASSLGIAASTDTQY
>TRBV19|TRBJ2-3
ASTLQGISTDTQY
>TRBV9|TRBJ2-3
ASSVGTHLNTQY
>TRBV7-2|TRBJ2-1
ASSLDGTGDEQF
>TRBV27|TRBJ1-2
ASSRRVDYGYT
>TRBV29-1|TRBJ2-1
SVREGAYNEQF
>TRBV2|TRBJ1-2
ASLWTDKSYGYT
>TRBV27|TRBJ2-6
ASSLLAGAGGANVLT
>TRBV7-9|TRBJ1-2
ASRGRTGRVGYT
>TRBV28|TRBJ1-2
ASSPGDNYGYT
>TRBV30|TRBJ1-5
AWSVQWADQPQH
>TRBV27|TRBJ1-2
ASSLSFGFNYGYT
>TRBV18|TRBJ1-2
ASSPSYGYT
>TRBV11-2|TRBJ2-3
ASSFTGTGGTDTQY
>TRBV11-2|TRBJ2-3
ASSLGGNQGLDTDTQY